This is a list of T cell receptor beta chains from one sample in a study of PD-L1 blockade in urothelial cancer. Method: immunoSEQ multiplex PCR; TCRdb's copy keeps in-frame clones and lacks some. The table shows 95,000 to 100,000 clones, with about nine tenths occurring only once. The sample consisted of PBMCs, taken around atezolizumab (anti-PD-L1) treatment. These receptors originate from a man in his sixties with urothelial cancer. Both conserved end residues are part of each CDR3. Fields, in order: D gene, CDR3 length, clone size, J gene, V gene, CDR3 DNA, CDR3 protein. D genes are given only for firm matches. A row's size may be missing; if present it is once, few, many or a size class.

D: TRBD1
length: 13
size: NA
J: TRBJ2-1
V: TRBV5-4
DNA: TGTGCCAGCAGCTCTCGACAGGGCCATGAGCAGTTCTTC
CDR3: CASSSRQGHEQFF

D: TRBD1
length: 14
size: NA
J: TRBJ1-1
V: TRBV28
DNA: TGTGCCAGCAGTTCCGGGACAGGGAGCACTGAAGCTTTCTTT
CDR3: CASSSGTGSTEAFF

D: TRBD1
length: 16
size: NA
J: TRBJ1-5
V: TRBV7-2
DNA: TGTGCCAGCAGCCCCCAGGGGGAGTACGGCAATCAGCCCCAGCATTTT
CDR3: CASSPQGEYGNQPQHF

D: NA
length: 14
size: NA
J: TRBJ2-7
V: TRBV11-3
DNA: TGTGCCAGCAGCTCCGGGGGACTCTCTAGCGAGCAGTACTTC
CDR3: CASSSGGLSSEQYF

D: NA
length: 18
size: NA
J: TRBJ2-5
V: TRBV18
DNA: TGTGCCAGCTCACCACCGGTACCCCTTACAGAGTACCAAGAGACCCAGTACTTC
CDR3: CASSPPVPLTEYQETQYF

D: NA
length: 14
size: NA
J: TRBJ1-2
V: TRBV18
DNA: TGTGCCAGCTCACCTGGACAGCGTGACTATGGCTACACCTTC
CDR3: CASSPGQRDYGYTF

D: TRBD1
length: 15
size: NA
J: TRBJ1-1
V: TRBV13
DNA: TGTGCCAGCAGCTTGAGCAGGGGGTGGAACACTGAAGCTTTCTTT
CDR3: CASSLSRGWNTEAFF

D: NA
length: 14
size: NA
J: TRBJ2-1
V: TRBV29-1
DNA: TGCAGCGTCCGCCCGACAGGGAGGTACAATGAGCAGTTCTTC
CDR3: CSVRPTGRYNEQFF

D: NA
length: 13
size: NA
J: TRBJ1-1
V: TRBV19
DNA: TGTGCCAGTAGATCTATGACAGGCACTGAAGCTTTCTTT
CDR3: CASRSMTGTEAFF

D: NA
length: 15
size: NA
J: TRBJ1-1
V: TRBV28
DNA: TGTGCCAGCAGTCCCCCCAAGGGAGGGAGCACTGAAGCTTTCTTT
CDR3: CASSPPKGGSTEAFF

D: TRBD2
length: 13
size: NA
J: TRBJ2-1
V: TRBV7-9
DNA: TGTGCCAGCAGACCACTAGCGGACAATGAGCAGTTCTTC
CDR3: CASRPLADNEQFF

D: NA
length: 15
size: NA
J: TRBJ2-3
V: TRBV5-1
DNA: TGCGCCAGCAGCTTGGCGACTACTAGCACAGATACGCAGTATTTT
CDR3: CASSLATTSTDTQYF

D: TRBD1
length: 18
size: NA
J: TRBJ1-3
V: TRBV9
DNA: TGTGCCAGCAGCGTAGATCCGGGACAGAAACCGTCTGGAAACACCATATATTTT
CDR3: CASSVDPGQKPSGNTIYF

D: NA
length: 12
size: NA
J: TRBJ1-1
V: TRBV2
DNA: TGTGCCAGAAAACAGGGTCCCGCTGAAGCTTTCTTT
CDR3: CARKQGPAEAFF

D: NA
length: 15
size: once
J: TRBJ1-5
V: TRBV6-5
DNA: TGTGCCAGCAGATTGAGTGGTTCCGGCAATCAGCCCCAGCATTTT
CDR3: CASRLSGSGNQPQHF

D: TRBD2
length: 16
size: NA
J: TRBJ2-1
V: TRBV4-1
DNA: TGCGCCAGCAGCCAACACCTAGCGGGAGGGGACAATGAGCAGTTCTTC
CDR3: CASSQHLAGGDNEQFF

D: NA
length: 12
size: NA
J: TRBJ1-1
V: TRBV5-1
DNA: TGCGCCAGCAGACAGGAGAACACTGAAGCTTTCTTT
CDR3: CASRQENTEAFF

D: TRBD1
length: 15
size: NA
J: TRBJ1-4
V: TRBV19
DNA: TGTGTCTACAGGGGTAAGGCCTCTTATAATGAAAAACTGTTTTTT
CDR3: CVYRGKASYNEKLFF

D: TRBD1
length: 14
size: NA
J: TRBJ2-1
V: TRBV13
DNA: TGTGCCAGCAGCCCCGGGACAGGGAGGGATGAGCAGTTCTTC
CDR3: CASSPGTGRDEQFF

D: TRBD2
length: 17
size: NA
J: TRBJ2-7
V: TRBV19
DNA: TGTGCCAGTAGTACACGGGACGGGAGGACTAGCGGGTACGAGCAGTACTTC
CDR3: CASSTRDGRTSGYEQYF

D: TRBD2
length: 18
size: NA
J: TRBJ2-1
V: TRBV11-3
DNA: TGTGCCAGCAGCTCCTCCCGGGGAGCGGGAGGGGCACACAATGAGCAGTTCTTC
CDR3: CASSSSRGAGGAHNEQFF

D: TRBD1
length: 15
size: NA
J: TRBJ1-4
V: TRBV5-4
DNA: TGTGCCAGCAGCCGGACAGGGTTAGTTAATGAAAAACTGTTTTTT
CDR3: CASSRTGLVNEKLFF

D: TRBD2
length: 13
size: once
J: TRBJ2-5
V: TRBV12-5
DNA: TGTGCTAGTGGTTTGCCGGGGGGGGAGACCCAGTACTTC
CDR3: CASGLPGGETQYF

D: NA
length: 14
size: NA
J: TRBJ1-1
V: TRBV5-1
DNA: TGCGCCAGCAGCTTGTACGGGTATGTCACTGAAGCTTTCTTT
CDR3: CASSLYGYVTEAFF

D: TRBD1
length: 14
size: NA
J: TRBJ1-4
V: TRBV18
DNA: TGTGCCAGCTCTCCGGACAGGGTGAATGAAAAACTGTTTTTT
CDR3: CASSPDRVNEKLFF

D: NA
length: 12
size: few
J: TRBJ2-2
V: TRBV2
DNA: TGTGCCAGCAGTGCCGGTCCGGGGGAGCTGTTTTTT
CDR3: CASSAGPGELFF

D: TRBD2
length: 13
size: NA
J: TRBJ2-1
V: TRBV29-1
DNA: TGCAGCGTTGCTAGCGGGAGGGACAATGAGCAGTTCTTC
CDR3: CSVASGRDNEQFF

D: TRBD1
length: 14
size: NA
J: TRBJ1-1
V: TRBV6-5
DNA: TGTGCCAGCAGTCAACGACAGGGGATCACTGAAGCTTTCTTT
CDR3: CASSQRQGITEAFF

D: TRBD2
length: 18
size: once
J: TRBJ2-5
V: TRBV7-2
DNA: TGTGCCAGCAGCTTAGCGCTCGCGGGGGGCTGGGGGCAAGAGACCCAGTACTTC
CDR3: CASSLALAGGWGQETQYF

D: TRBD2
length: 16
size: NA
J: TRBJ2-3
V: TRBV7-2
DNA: TGTGCCAGCAGCTCCAGATCTAGCGGGGACACAGATACGCAGTATTTT
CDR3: CASSSRSSGDTDTQYF

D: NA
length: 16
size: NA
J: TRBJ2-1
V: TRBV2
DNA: TGTGCCAGCAGTGAGCAGGGTAGCGGTGCGGGGAATGAGCAGTTCTTC
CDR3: CASSEQGSGAGNEQFF

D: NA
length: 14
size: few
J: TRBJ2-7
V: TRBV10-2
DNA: TGCGCCAGCAGTGATTACAGCCCTGGGTTGGAGCAGTACTTC
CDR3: CASSDYSPGLEQYF

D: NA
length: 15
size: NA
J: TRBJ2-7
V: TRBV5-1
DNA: TGCGCCAGCAGCTTGGCCCCACTAGCTTCCTACGAGCAGTACTTC
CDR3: CASSLAPLASYEQYF